This T cell receptor (beta chain) was sequenced in a study of regulatory T cells in long-lasting Graves disease. Sample time point: newly diagnosed GD, antithyroid drugs for less than 3 months. From RNA extracted from PBMCs, the TCR library was made. Germline lookup yields CDR1 MGHRA and CDR2 YSYEKL. This CDR3 contains 17 residues. The J segment lost 9 bases and the V segment lost 0 bases, leaving 8 bases of the junction unmatched. To make TCR beta libraries, researchers used iRepertoire HTBI primers and Arm-PCR of CDR3 regions. TCRdb itself ran the multiplex PCR reads through MiXCR, one entry per CDR3 protein. The table lists 440,000 or so distinct CDR3 sequences, 15% of them singletons. The sample was also linked to a second study, of T cells in Graves' hyperthyroidism and ophthalmopathy.

This receptor was obtained from a woman aged 25 to 45 with Graves disease. The J gene is TRBJ2-1, the V gene TRBV4-1; 13 positions match TRBD2. This sample comprised peripheral blood mononuclear cells (PBMCs), obtained at new diagnosis, from a patient treated with antithyroid drugs. The CDR3 region is CASSQEVRTSGSGEQFF. CDR3 DNA: TGCGCCAGCAGCCAAGAAGTGAGGACTAGCGGGAGTGGTGAGCAGTTCTTC.